This TCR beta chain comes out of a study of CD4 and CD8 cells across lung adenocarcinoma regions. CDR1 MNHNS and CDR2 SASEGT come from the germline V gene. The CDR3 has 16 residues. TCRdb reprocessed the PCR reads via MiXCR and lists one record per CDR3 protein. The repertoire holds fewer than 25,000 distinct CDR3 sequences, with roughly half as singletons. Samples came from patients with localized non-small cell lung adenocarcinoma. The origin of this receptor is a female donor with lung adenocarcinoma. The CD4 and CD8 labels of this study may be unreliable. The chain carries TRBV6-1 and TRBJ2-5; D possibly corresponds to TRBD2 (5 bases). The DNA end is a closer match to TRBJ2-7, so the J assignment may be wrong. Material for sequencing was CD8+ T cells from the center of a lung tumor. CDR3 nucleotides: TGTGCCAGCAGCTCGGGAACGGACTCTTCCCCCTACGAGCAGTACTTC. Its translation: CASSSGTDSSPYEQYF.